These 18 T cell receptor beta chains came from one sample sequenced in a study of identical twins' blood T cells (dated by TCRdb to about 2013). Library creation used 5' RACE. The instrument given in TCRdb is Illumina Genome Analyzer IIx. TCRdb passed the public sequencing reads through fastp at Q25 and MiXCR, retaining productive beta sequences. CDR3 protein duplicates are merged, each entry listing the most common genes and DNA. Within this sample are 350,000 to 400,000 distinct CDR3 sequences, with over 25% of them counted one time only. The leading ten clones occupy about 6.1% of the sample. The sequenced sample was PBMCs. All receptors derive from a woman between 18 and 55 years old in good health.

In its sample, this clonotype was seen a few times. The V gene is TRBV4-3, the J gene TRBJ1-5, with 8 bases aligning to TRBD1. The CDR3 loop spans 13 amino acids. V trimming: 4 bases; J trimming: 7 bases; junction bases outside the gene matches: 3. Germline CDR1 is LGHNA and CDR2 is YSLEER. The CDR3 loop is CASSRDRNQPQHF. In nucleotides, the CDR3 is TGCGCCAGCAGCCGGGACAGGAACCAGCCCCAGCATTTT.

The rearrangement joins TRBV14 to TRBJ1-3; D is perhaps TRBD1 (6 bases). The V end was cut by 4 bases, the J end by 5 bases, with 15 bases between. The germline CDR1 and CDR2 sequences are SGHDN and FVKESK. CDR3 length equals 15 residues. The CDR3 here is CASSPMRGLRNTIYF. CDR3 coding DNA: TGTGCCAGCAGCCCGATGCGGGGGCTCCGAAACACCATATATTTT.

This chain uses TRBV3-1 with TRBJ2-1, with D perhaps TRBD1 (5 bases). Deletions cut 0 bases from V and 1 base from J, with 10 bases between. CDR3 length: 16 residues. Germline CDR1 is LGHDT and CDR2 is YNNKEL (reference sequence). This chain's CDR3 is CASSQDLRGSYNEQFF. As DNA, the CDR3 is TGTGCCAGCAGCCAAGATCTAAGGGGATCCTACAATGAGCAGTTCTTC.

V usage is TRBV7-2 and J usage is TRBJ2-7, with 8 bases that match TRBD2. The CDR3 extends over 15 amino acids. Losses at the gene ends were 1 base for V and 4 bases for J; bases not matched to a gene: 6. Germline values: CDR1 SGHTA, CDR2 FQGNSA. The CDR3 DNA follows: TGTGCCAGCAGCTTAGGGCTAGCGGGTCTTTACGAGCAGTACTTC. Its protein product is CASSLGLAGLYEQYF.

This clonotype came up a few times. This chain uses TRBV29-1 with TRBJ1-1; D is possibly TRBD1 (5 bases). V was clipped by 7 bases and J by 4 bases, with 16 bases between them. This CDR3 comprises 13 residues. CDR1 and CDR2 (germline): SQVTM, ANQGSEA. The CDR3 sequence: CSGNDSGGTEAFF. In nucleotides, the CDR3 is TGCAGCGGAAACGACAGTGGTGGCACTGAAGCTTTCTTT.

The V and J genes are TRBV20-1 and TRBJ2-2; D remains ambiguous. Germline-derived CDR1 and CDR2 are DFQATT and SNEGSKA (reference sequence). Trimming stripped 3 bases from V and 1 base from J, with 9 bases between. This CDR3 spans 14 amino acids. The CDR3 sequence is CSASRAGNTGELFF. CDR3 nucleotides: TGCAGTGCTAGTAGGGCAGGGAACACCGGGGAGCTGTTTTTT.

This clonotype has just a few counts. V and J are TRBV14 and TRBJ1-2; D might be TRBD1 (6 bases). Per germline, CDR1 SGHDN and CDR2 FVKESK. This CDR3 region has 17 residues. V was pared by 1 base and J by 3 bases, with 18 bases between. CDR3 region: CASSQVGRGWMHYGYTF. The DNA for the CDR3 is TGTGCCAGCAGCCAAGTTGGCAGGGGCTGGATGCACTATGGCTACACCTTC.

This clonotype occurred many times. The chain has TRBV9 and TRBJ1-1; D is perhaps TRBD1 (6 bases). Trimming pared 4 bases from V and 11 bases from J, leaving 24 bases between. The CDR3 spans 15 residues. The germline V gene encodes CDR1 SGDLS and CDR2 YYNGEE. The DNA of the CDR3 is TGTGCCAGCAGCCCAGACACGGGGGCTCGCTGGGGCGCTTTCTTT. Protein product: CASSPDTGARWGAFF.

This clonotype was detected a few times. This chain's CDR3 is CSARGLSQPQHF. CDR3 coding DNA: TGCAGTGCTAGAGGCCTCAGTCAGCCCCAGCATTTT. The chain is built from TRBV20-1 and TRBJ1-5; D uncertain. The CDR3 spans 12 residues. Trimming took 1 base from V and 6 from J, leaving 7 bases between them. Germline values: CDR1 DFQATT, CDR2 SNEGSKA (reference sequence).

This clonotype was recorded at least ten times. In nucleotides, the CDR3 is TGTGCCAGCTCACCACCAGTCGGTATGAACACTGAAGCTTTCTTT. It translates to CASSPPVGMNTEAFF. The rearrangement joins TRBV18 to TRBJ1-1; D unclear. The ends were cut back, 0 bases at V and 0 bases at J, with 8 bases in the middle. The CDR3 has 15 residues. Germline CDR1 is KGHSH and CDR2 is LQKENI.

This clonotype was seen repeatedly, ten times or more. V usage is TRBV29-1 and J usage is TRBJ1-1; D is ambiguous. V shed 5 bases and J shed 1 base, with 11 bases lying between them. This CDR3 contains 13 residues. Germline loops: CDR1 SQVTM, CDR2 ANQGSEA. CDR3 sequence reads: CSVKTDQNTEAFF. In DNA, the CDR3 is TGCAGCGTTAAGACCGATCAGAACACTGAAGCTTTCTTT.

This clonotype occurred a few times. V usage is TRBV3-1 and J usage is TRBJ2-3, with 7 bases lining up with TRBD2. J was trimmed by 2 bases and V by 6 bases; bases with no gene match: 11. Germline V gene lookup returns CDR1 LGHDT and CDR2 YNNKEL (reference sequence). This CDR3 comprises 16 residues. The DNA for the CDR3 is TGTGCCAGCAGGCCCACCAGCCTAGCGGACACAGATACGCAGTATTTT. This sequence encodes CASRPTSLADTDTQYF.

V is TRBV5-1 and J is TRBJ2-1; D remains unclear. Deletions cut 1 base from V and 0 bases from J, with 11 bases between. Germline V gene sequence: CDR1 SGHRS, CDR2 YFSETQ. The length of the CDR3 is 16 residues. The CDR3 reads CASSLLAHHSYNEQFF. CDR3 sequence (DNA): TGCGCCAGCAGCTTGTTGGCCCACCACTCCTACAATGAGCAGTTCTTC.

The J gene is TRBJ2-7, the V gene TRBV20-1; 9 bases line up with TRBD1. The V segment lost 5 bases and the J segment 5 bases; nucleotides outside the gene matches: 13. The CDR3 totals 15 residues. Germline lookup yields CDR1 DFQATT and CDR2 SNEGSKA (reference sequence). CDR3 sequence: CSAGSPGQGINEQYF. The CDR3 DNA reads TGCAGTGCTGGCAGTCCGGGACAGGGAATAAACGAGCAGTACTTC.

This clonotype was recorded a few times. The chain employs TRBV7-9 and TRBJ2-3; D is undetermined. CDR1 SEHNR and CDR2 FQNEAQ come from the germline V gene (reference sequence). This CDR3 is built from 14 residues. Trimming took off 8 bases at V and 0 bases at J, with 12 bases between the two ends. CDR3 region: CASSPASSTDTQYF. The CDR3 coding sequence is TGTGCCAGCTCGCCGGCGAGTAGCACAGATACGCAGTATTTT. The whole variable domain, remainder taken from reference TRBV7-9 and TRBJ2-3, is DTGVSQNPRHKITKRGQNVTFRCDPISEHNRLYWYRQTLGQGPEFLTYFQNEAQLEKSRLLSDRFSAERPKGSFSTLEIQRTEQGDSAMYLCASSPASSTDTQYFGPGTRLTVL.

The sample holds a few counts of this clonotype. The chain joins TRBV2 to TRBJ1-2; D gene unclear. The CDR3 length is 13 residues. The germline V and J ends were trimmed by 1 base and 8 bases, with 11 bases remaining between them. Germline V gene data show CDR1 as SNHLY and CDR2 as FYNNEI. CDR3 amino acids: CASSEGRNLGYTF. In DNA form, the CDR3 reads TGTGCCAGCAGTGAAGGGCGGAATCTCGGCTACACCTTC. The complete variable domain, with remaining parts taken from reference TRBV2 and TRBJ1-2, reads EPEVTQTPSHQVTQMGQEVILRCVPISNHLYFYWYRQILGQKVEFLVSFYNNEISEKSEIFDDQFSVERPDGSNFTLKIRSTKLEDSAMYFCASSEGRNLGYTFGSGTRLTVV.

This clonotype was counted only a few times. The chain uses TRBV29-1 and TRBJ1-1; 9 bases are shared with TRBD1. J was trimmed by 11 bases and V by 6 bases; bases with no gene match: 10. This CDR3 contains 12 residues. The germline gives CDR1 SQVTM, CDR2 ANQGSEA. The CDR3 region has the DNA TGCAGCGTGCCTGGGACAGGGCTGGACGCTTTCTTT. Residues: CSVPGTGLDAFF. The variable domain in full, with the rest retrieved from reference TRBV29-1 and TRBJ1-1, is SAVISQKPSRDICQRGTSLTIQCQVDSQVTMMFWYRQQPGQSLTLIATANQGSEATYESGFVIDKFPISRPNLTFSTLTVSNMSPEDSSIYLCSVPGTGLDAFFGQGTRLTVV.

A remark on this clonotype: A single base separates this from a much larger clone, so it may be a read error. The chain employs TRBV5-5 and TRBJ2-2; TRBD2 is a possible D gene (5 bases). The CDR3 totals 14 residues. Germline assignment: CDR1 SGHKS and CDR2 YYEKEE (reference sequence). Trimming shortened V by 6 bases and J by 1 base, and 10 bases separated the two germline ends. This CDR3 is CASIRLLNTGELFF. The DNA for the CDR3 is TGTGCCAGCATCCGACTATTGAACACCGGGGAGCTGTTTTTT.